The clone carrying this TCR beta chain was picked up many times. These data come from a study of T cells in Graves' hyperthyroidism and ophthalmopathy. TCR beta CDR3 sequences were amplified from RNA transcripts. The HTBI primer set served for first-round RT-PCR of the TCR CDR3. TCRdb recomputed calls from the multiplex PCR reads with MiXCR, one row per CDR3 protein. The sample lists 540,000 or so distinct CDR3 sequences, under 60% occurring once. The TCR sequence derives from an adult woman with Graves' disease, either hyperthyroidism or ophthalmopathy (not recorded which). Sequenced: peripheral blood or thyroid tissue (not recorded which).

The CDR3 sequence is CASSASARPNQPQHF. In DNA form, the CDR3 reads TGTGCCAGCAGCGCGTCGGCCCGTCCAAATCAGCCCCAGCATTTT. The chain joins TRBV9 to TRBJ1-5; D unclear. The CDR3 is 15 amino acids. Germline V gives CDR1 SGDLS, CDR2 YYNGEE. The V end lost 3 bases, the J end lost 4 bases, and 14 bases lay between the germline ends.